This record looks at one T cell receptor beta chain sequence and its context. This specimen includes other DNA sequences encoding the same CDR3. Treatment here: oral pan-JAK inhibitor, 5-10 mg twice daily. Lesional scalp punch biopsies and peripheral blood came from alopecia areata patients. This sample stems from a study of CD8+ T cells in alopecia areata. This CDR3 is built from 13 residues. V was trimmed by 5 bases and J by 1 base, leaving 8 bases between them. Germline V CDR1 and CDR2: PRHDT, FYEKMQ (reference sequence). Extraction of RNA preceded its reverse transcription into cDNA, which served as the sequencing template. The repertoire was sequenced with immunoSEQ multiplex PCR; TCRdb's copy has only in-frame clones and lacks some. The table lists about 180,000 clones, 53% of them singletons.

The chain has TRBV13 and TRBJ1-1, with D maybe TRBD1 (6 bases). The sequence derives from a human donor with alopecia areata. This specimen was CD8+ T cells sorted from blood, taken at week 24, from a patient treated with tofacitinib. CDR3 residues: CASSEQGNTEAFF. The CDR3 DNA is TGTGCCAGCAGCGAACAGGGGAACACTGAAGCTTTCTTT.